This T cell receptor beta chain was observed in a study of T cells after posttransplantation cyclophosphamide. The CDR3 has 14 residues. CDR1 and CDR2 from the germline V gene are SGHVS and FQNEAQ. V gave up 7 bases and J gave up 2 bases, with 14 bases separating them. In regard to this clone: Its antigen is not identified.

Whole-study findings and limits: Later blood repertoires were often dominated by clones from the donor CD8+ memory compartment. Recipient CMV seropositivity and CMV reactivation strongly tracked TRB clonality.

Measured with immunoSEQ multiplex PCR; TCRdb has only the in-frame clones, and not every one. This sample carries about 24,000 clones, none of them present only once. This chain uses TRBV7-8 with TRBJ2-5; D may be TRBD1 (6 bases). The TCR was taken from a woman aged 55-75 years in good health, CMV-negative, and a related stem cell transplant donor. The sample taken for sequencing was PBMCs. The CDR3 DNA follows: TGTGCCAGCACTTTCCGGACAGATCAAGAGACCCAGTACTTC. As protein: CASTFRTDQETQYF.